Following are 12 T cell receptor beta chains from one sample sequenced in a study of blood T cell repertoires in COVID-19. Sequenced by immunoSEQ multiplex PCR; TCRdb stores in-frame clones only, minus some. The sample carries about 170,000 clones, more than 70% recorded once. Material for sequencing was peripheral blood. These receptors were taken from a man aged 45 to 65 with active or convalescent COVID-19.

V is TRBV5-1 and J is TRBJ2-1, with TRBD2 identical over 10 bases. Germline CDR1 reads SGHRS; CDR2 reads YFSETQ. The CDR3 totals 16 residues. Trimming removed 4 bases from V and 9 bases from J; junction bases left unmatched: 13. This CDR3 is CASSPDPSGSLSEQFF. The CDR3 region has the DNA TGCGCCAGCAGCCCGGACCCTAGCGGGAGTCTCAGTGAGCAGTTCTTC. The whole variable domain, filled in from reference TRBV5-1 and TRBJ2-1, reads KAGVTQTPRYLIKTRGQQVTLSCSPISGHRSVSWYQQTPGQGLQFLFEYFSETQRNKGNFPGRFSGRQFSNSRSEMNVSTLELGDSALYLCASSPDPSGSLSEQFFGPGTRLTVL.

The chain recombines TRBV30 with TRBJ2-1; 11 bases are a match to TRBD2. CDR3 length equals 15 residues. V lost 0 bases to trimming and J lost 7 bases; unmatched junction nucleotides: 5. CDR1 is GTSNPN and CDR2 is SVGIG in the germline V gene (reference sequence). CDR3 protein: CAWSVRASGRNEQFF. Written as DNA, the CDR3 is TGTGCCTGGAGTGTTAGGGCTAGCGGGAGGAATGAGCAGTTCTTC.

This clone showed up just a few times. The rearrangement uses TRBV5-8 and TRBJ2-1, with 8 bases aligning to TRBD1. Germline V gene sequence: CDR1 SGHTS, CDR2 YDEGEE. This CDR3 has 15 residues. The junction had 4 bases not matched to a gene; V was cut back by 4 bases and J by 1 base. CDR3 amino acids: CASSIQGVSYNEQFF. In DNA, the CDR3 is TGTGCCAGCAGCATACAGGGGGTATCCTACAATGAGCAGTTCTTC.

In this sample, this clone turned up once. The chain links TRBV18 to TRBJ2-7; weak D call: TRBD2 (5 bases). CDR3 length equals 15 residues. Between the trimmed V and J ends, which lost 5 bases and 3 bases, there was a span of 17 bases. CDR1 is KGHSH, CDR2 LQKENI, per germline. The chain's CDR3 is CASSSSERSNYEQYF. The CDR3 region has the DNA TGTGCCAGCTCATCCTCTGAGCGGTCAAACTACGAGCAGTACTTC.

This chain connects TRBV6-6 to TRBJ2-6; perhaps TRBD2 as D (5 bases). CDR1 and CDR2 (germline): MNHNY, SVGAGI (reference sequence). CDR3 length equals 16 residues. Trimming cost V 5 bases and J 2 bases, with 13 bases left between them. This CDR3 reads CASSASRGTGANVLTF. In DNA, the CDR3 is TGTGCCAGCAGTGCATCCCGAGGGACTGGGGCCAACGTCCTGACTTTC.

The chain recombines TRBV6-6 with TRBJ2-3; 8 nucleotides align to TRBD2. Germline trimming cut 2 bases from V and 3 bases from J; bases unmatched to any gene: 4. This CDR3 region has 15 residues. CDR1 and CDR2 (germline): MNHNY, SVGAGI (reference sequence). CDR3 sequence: CASSYSGGGTDTQYF. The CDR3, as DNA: TGTGCCAGCAGTTACAGCGGGGGAGGTACAGATACGCAGTATTTT.

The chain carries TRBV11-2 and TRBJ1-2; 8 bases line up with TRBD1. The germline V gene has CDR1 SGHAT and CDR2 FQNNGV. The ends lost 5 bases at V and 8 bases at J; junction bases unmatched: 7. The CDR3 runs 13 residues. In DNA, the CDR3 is TGTGCCAGCAGCCTGGGACAGGTACGAGGCTACACCTTC. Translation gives CASSLGQVRGYTF.

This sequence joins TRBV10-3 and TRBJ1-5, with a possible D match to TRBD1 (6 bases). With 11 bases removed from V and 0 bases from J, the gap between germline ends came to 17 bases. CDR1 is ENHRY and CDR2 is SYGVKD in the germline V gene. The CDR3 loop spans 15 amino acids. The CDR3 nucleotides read TGTGCCGCCGGGGGGCCGGACTATAGCAATCAGCCCCAGCATTTT. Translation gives CAAGGPDYSNQPQHF.

In nucleotides, the CDR3 is TGTGCCAGCAGCCAAGATAATGGGCGGGGGGCAGATACGCAGTATTTT. Its protein product is CASSQDNGRGADTQYF. The gene calls are TRBV4-2 and TRBJ2-3; 8 positions match TRBD2. CDR3 size: 16 residues. The germline V gene has CDR1 LGHNA and CDR2 YNFKEQ. The V segment lost 0 bases and the J segment 4 bases; nucleotides outside the gene matches: 6.

DNA for the CDR3: TGTGCCAGCAGCCACTATAGCGGGAGGGCCCTTGAGCAGTTCTTC. This encodes CASSHYSGRALEQFF. The gene calls are TRBV14 and TRBJ2-1; 11 nucleotides line up with TRBD2. Trimming took 3 bases from V and 9 from J; bases not matched to a gene: 7. Germline assignment: CDR1 SGHDN and CDR2 FVKESK. This CDR3 spans 15 amino acids.

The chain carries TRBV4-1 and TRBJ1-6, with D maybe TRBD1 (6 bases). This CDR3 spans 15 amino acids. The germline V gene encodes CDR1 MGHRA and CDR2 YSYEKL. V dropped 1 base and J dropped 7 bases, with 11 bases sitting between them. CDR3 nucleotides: TGCGCCAGCAGCCAAGCCGGACAGCCCAATTCACCCCTCCACTTT. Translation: CASSQAGQPNSPLHF.

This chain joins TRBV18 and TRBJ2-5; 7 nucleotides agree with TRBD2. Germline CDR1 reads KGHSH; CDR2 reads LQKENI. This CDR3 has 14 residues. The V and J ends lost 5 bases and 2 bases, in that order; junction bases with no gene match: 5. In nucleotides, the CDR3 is TGTGCCAGCTCATCGGGGGGTTCACAAGAGACCCAGTACTTC. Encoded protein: CASSSGGSQETQYF.